Listed below are T cell receptor beta chains from one sample, sequenced in a study of T cells in Graves' hyperthyroidism and ophthalmopathy. Via MiXCR, TCRdb re-called the multiplex PCR reads, giving one row per CDR3 protein. The table has about 380,000 distinct CDR3 sequences, roughly 13% seen once. The sequencing input was blood. These TCRs come from a man aged 25 to 40 with Graves' hyperthyroidism that later progressed to Graves' ophthalmopathy. Both conserved end residues are trimmed from each CDR3.

V gene: TRBV6-1
J gene: TRBJ2-1
CDR3 protein: ASTMLAGGNNEQF

V gene: TRBV13
J gene: TRBJ2-3
CDR3 protein: ASSILRGLPADTQY

V gene: TRBV11-3
J gene: TRBJ2-1
CDR3 protein: ASSLDHQREQF

V gene: TRBV28
J gene: TRBJ2-7
CDR3 protein: ASFTGDNKMQY

V gene: TRBV5-1
J gene: TRBJ1-2
CDR3 protein: ASRSDRGYYGYT

V gene: TRBV6-1
J gene: TRBJ1-1
CDR3 protein: ASISRGGTEAF

V gene: TRBV5-1
J gene: TRBJ2-7
CDR3 protein: ASSLEPTLLYEQY

V gene: TRBV20-1
J gene: TRBJ1-1
CDR3 protein: SALREQAEAF

V gene: TRBV6-2/TRBV6-3
J gene: TRBJ2-7
CDR3 protein: ASSYSRKPYEQY

V gene: TRBV20-1
J gene: TRBJ1-5
CDR3 protein: SAKLSGSYQPQH

V gene: TRBV7-7
J gene: TRBJ1-6
CDR3 protein: ASSLGGSSPLH

V gene: TRBV27
J gene: TRBJ2-5
CDR3 protein: ASSLYRSDAQY

V gene: TRBV11-1
J gene: TRBJ2-5
CDR3 protein: ASSLAGDLNLQETQY

V gene: TRBV11-3
J gene: TRBJ1-4
CDR3 protein: ASSLGGVDEKLF

V gene: TRBV7-3
J gene: TRBJ2-5
CDR3 protein: ASSFGGLNQETQY

V gene: TRBV20-1
J gene: TRBJ1-1
CDR3 protein: SARGARTNTEAF

V gene: TRBV30
J gene: TRBJ2-1
CDR3 protein: AWVRVDEQF

V gene: TRBV5-1
J gene: TRBJ1-1
CDR3 protein: ASSSDRSNTEAF

V gene: TRBV7-2
J gene: TRBJ1-1
CDR3 protein: ASSLKTGGNAEAF

V gene: TRBV15
J gene: TRBJ2-2
CDR3 protein: ATSKGPGELF

V gene: TRBV5-4
J gene: TRBJ2-1
CDR3 protein: ASSLDISSYNEQF

V gene: TRBV12-3/TRBV12-4
J gene: TRBJ1-5
CDR3 protein: ASSSLDGSNQPQH

V gene: TRBV7-9
J gene: TRBJ1-1
CDR3 protein: ASSETRVDTEAF

V gene: TRBV3-1
J gene: TRBJ2-3
CDR3 protein: ASSQAPPAQY

V gene: TRBV3-1
J gene: TRBJ1-5
CDR3 protein: ATGQGLSNQPQH

V gene: TRBV29-1
J gene: TRBJ2-7
CDR3 protein: SVEAARGSSYEQY

V gene: TRBV18
J gene: TRBJ1-1
CDR3 protein: ASSPFGSENTEAF

V gene: TRBV20-1
J gene: TRBJ2-5
CDR3 protein: SASWDYQETQY

V gene: TRBV30
J gene: TRBJ2-3
CDR3 protein: AWIPGYGTDTQY

V gene: TRBV3-1
J gene: TRBJ2-1
CDR3 protein: ASSQAGYNEQF

V gene: TRBV14
J gene: TRBJ1-2
CDR3 protein: ASSQGIRYT

V gene: TRBV29-1
J gene: TRBJ2-7
CDR3 protein: SVTGGTYEQY

V gene: TRBV14
J gene: TRBJ2-5
CDR3 protein: ASSHRLAGQETQY

V gene: TRBV6-4
J gene: TRBJ2-3
CDR3 protein: ASSDSGGTDTQY

V gene: TRBV11-2
J gene: TRBJ2-2
CDR3 protein: ASSQTYTGELF

V gene: TRBV18
J gene: TRBJ1-1
CDR3 protein: ASSQRGEAF

V gene: TRBV4-1
J gene: TRBJ2-1
CDR3 protein: ASKKPGQGYEQF

V gene: TRBV13
J gene: TRBJ1-6
CDR3 protein: ASSSNDRVPFNSPLH

V gene: TRBV5-1
J gene: TRBJ2-5
CDR3 protein: ASSFFGAETQY

V gene: TRBV27
J gene: TRBJ2-5
CDR3 protein: ASSSRGAQY

V gene: TRBV7-8
J gene: TRBJ1-1
CDR3 protein: ASSQRLTEAF

V gene: TRBV3-1
J gene: TRBJ2-2
CDR3 protein: ASSQESGGRFSGELF

V gene: TRBV3-1
J gene: TRBJ1-6
CDR3 protein: ASSQETGRSPLH

V gene: TRBV20-1
J gene: TRBJ2-3
CDR3 protein: SVGGGGIDTQY

V gene: TRBV11-3
J gene: TRBJ1-1
CDR3 protein: ASSPNDRRDTEAF

V gene: TRBV2
J gene: TRBJ1-6
CDR3 protein: ASRDPLLNSPLH

V gene: TRBV27
J gene: TRBJ1-5
CDR3 protein: ASSFGHTNQPQH

V gene: TRBV5-1
J gene: TRBJ2-2
CDR3 protein: ASSLGFGQRNTGELF

V gene: TRBV11-1
J gene: TRBJ2-3
CDR3 protein: ASSRGGTSTDTQY

V gene: TRBV30
J gene: TRBJ2-5
CDR3 protein: AWSVGWVRETQY

V gene: TRBV27
J gene: TRBJ2-2
CDR3 protein: ASSQTSGGAGELF

V gene: TRBV4-1
J gene: TRBJ1-4
CDR3 protein: ASSPPIATNEKLF

V gene: TRBV10-3
J gene: TRBJ1-2
CDR3 protein: AISESDRYT

V gene: TRBV27
J gene: TRBJ2-7
CDR3 protein: ASSLGTGATYEQY

V gene: TRBV11-2
J gene: TRBJ2-1
CDR3 protein: ASSLRRGGIWSYNEQF

V gene: TRBV6-1
J gene: TRBJ2-3
CDR3 protein: ASTPSPPDTQY

V gene: TRBV28
J gene: TRBJ2-1
CDR3 protein: ASSPPGEIEQF